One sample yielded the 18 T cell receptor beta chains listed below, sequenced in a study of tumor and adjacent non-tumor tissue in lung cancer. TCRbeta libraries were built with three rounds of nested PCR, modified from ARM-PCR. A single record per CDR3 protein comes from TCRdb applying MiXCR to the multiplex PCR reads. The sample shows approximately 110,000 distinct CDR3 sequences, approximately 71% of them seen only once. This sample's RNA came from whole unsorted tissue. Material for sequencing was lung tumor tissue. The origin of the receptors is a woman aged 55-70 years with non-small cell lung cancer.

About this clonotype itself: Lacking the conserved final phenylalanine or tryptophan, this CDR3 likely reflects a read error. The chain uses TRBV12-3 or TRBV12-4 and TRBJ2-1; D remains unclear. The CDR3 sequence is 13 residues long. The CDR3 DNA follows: TGTGACAGCAGCGAATGGGGTGCTAATGAGCAGTTCTTG. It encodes CDSSEWGANEQFL.

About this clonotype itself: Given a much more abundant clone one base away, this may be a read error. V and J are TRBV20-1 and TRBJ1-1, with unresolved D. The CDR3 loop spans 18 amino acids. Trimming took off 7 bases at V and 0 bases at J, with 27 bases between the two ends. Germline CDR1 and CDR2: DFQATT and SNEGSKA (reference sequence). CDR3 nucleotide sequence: TGCAGTGTCTCAGGCTTTATCAGAACCTCGCTTATGAACACTGAAGCTTTCTTT. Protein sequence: CSVSGFIRTSLMNTEAFF.

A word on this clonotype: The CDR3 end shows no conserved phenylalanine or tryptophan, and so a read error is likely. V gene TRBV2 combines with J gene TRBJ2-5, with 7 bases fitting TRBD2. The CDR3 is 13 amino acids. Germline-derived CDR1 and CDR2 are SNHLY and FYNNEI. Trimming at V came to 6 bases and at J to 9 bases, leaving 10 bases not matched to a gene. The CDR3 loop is CASRGLLTVAQYL. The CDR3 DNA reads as TGTGCCAGCAGGGGACTATTGACAGTGGCCCAGTACTTA.

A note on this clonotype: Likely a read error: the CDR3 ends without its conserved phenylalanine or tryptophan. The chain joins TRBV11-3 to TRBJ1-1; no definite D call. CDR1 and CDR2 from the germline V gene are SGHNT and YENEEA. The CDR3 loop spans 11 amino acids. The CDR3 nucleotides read TGTGTCAGCAGCATCGACACTGAAGCTTTCCTT. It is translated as CVSSIDTEAFL.

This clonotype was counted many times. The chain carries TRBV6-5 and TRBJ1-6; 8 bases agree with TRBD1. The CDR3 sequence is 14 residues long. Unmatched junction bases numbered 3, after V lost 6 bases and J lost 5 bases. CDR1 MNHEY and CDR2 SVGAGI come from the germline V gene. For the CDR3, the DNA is TGTGCCAGCAGGCGGACAGGGAATAATTCACCCCTCCACTTT. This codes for CASRRTGNNSPLHF.

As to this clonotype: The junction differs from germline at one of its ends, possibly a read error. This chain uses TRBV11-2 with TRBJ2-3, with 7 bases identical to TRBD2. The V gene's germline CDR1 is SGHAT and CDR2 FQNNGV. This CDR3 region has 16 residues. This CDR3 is CASSLDPLTSKDTQYF. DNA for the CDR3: TGTGCCAGCAGCTTAGATCCCTTGACTAGCAAAGATACGCAGTATTTT.

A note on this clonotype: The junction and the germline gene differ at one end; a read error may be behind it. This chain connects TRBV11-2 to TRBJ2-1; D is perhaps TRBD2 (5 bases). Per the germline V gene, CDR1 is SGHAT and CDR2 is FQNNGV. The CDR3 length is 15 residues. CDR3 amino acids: CATRGREGSYNDQFF. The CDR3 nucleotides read TGTGCCACCCGAGGCCGAGAGGGTTCCTACAATGATCAGTTCTTC.

CDR3 region: CASSRDMEFLDNEQFF. CDR3 nucleotides: TGTGCCAGCAGCCGGGACATGGAGTTCCTAGACAATGAGCAGTTCTTC. The rearrangement links TRBV11-2 to TRBJ2-1, with D possibly matching TRBD1 (6 bases). Germline assignment: CDR1 SGHAT and CDR2 FQNNGV. With 5 bases removed from V and 5 bases from J, the gap between germline ends came to 19 bases. There are 16 residues in the CDR3.

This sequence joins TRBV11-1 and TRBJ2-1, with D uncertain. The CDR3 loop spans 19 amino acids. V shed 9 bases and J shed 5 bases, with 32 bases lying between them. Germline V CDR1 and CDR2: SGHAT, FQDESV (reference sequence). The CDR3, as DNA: TGTGCCAGGACTCCCTATCATCATATTCAGATAGCCCCTCACAATGAGCAGTTCTTC. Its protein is CARTPYHHIQIAPHNEQFF.

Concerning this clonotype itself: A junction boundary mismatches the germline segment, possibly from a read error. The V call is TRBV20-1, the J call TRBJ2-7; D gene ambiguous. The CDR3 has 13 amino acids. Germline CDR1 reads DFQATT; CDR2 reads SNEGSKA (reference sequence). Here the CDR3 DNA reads TGCAGTGCCGTTGCCCTGGCGACCTATGAGCAGTACTTC. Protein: CSAVALATYEQYF.

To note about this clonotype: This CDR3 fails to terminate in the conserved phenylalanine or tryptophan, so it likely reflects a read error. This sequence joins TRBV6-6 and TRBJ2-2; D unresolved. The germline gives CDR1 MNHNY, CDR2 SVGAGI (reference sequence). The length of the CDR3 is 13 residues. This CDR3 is CASRTPNTWELFV. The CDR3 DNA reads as TGTGCCAGCAGGACCCCAAACACCTGGGAGCTGTTTGTT.

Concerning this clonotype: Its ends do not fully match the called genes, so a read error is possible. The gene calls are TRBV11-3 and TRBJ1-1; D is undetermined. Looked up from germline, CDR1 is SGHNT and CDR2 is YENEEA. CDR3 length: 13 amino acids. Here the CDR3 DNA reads TGTGCCAGCAGCCTTAACGTGAACACTGAAACTTTCTTT. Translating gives CASSLNVNTETFF.

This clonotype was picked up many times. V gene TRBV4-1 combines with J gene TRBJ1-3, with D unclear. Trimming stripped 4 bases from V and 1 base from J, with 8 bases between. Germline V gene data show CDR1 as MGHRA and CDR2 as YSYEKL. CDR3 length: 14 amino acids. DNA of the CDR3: TGCGCCAGCAGCCCGCGAAGTTCTGGAAACACCATATATTTT. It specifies CASSPRSSGNTIYF.

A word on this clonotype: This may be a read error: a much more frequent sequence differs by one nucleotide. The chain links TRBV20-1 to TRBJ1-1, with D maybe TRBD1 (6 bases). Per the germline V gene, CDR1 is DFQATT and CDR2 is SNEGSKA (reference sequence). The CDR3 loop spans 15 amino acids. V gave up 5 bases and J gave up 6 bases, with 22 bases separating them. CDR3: CSAEDSRRRDAEAFF. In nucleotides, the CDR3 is TGCAGTGCTGAGGACAGCCGGAGGCGGGACGCTGAAGCTTTCTTT.

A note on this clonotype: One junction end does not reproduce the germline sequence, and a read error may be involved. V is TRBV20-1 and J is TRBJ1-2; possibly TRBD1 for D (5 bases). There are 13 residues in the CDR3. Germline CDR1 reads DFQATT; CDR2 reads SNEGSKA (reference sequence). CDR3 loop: CSADLGLRTGYTF. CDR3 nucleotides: TGTAGTGCGGACCTGGGACTACGGACCGGCTACACCTTC.

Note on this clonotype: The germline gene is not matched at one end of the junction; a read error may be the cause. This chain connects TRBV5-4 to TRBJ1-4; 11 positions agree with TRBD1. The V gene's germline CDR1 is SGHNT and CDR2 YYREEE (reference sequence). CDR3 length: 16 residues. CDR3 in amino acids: CVSSWTGGTGNEKLFF. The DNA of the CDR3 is TGTGTCAGCAGTTGGACAGGGGGCACGGGGAATGAAAAACTGTTTTTT.

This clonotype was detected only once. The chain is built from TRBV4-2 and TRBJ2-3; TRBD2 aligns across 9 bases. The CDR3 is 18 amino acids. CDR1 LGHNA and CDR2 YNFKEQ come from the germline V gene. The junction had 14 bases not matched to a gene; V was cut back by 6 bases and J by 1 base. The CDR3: CASRREYRVAGGTDTQYF. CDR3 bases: TGTGCCAGCAGACGAGAGTATAGGGTAGCGGGGGGCACAGATACGCAGTATTTT.

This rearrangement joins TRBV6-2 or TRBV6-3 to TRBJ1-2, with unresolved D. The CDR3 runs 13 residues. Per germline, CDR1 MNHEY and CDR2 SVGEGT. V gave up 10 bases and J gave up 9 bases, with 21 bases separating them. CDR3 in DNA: TGTGCCATCAGAGTTTCGACATCCTCGAGCTACACCTTC. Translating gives CAIRVSTSSSYTF.